This T cell receptor (beta chain) was found in a study of shared clonotypes between healthy human individuals. Overall study context: Donors, aged 18 to 49, were a couple of women and three men. General study results and limits: Only blood samples were collected, and tissue repertoires likely differ.

J was trimmed by 5 bases and V by 4 bases; bases with no gene match: 8. There are 14 residues in the CDR3. Germline-derived CDR1 and CDR2 are SGHDT and YYEEEE. The authors split each subset's genomic DNA evenly across several immunoSEQ plates. Only in-frame clones appear in the TCRdb table, and some are missing; sequencing was by immunoSEQ multiplex PCR. The sample has about half a million clones; 75% to 85% are singletons. The donors, all of them Caucasian adults, lived in Nashville, Tennessee. Turning to this clone: The target antigen is unknown.

The sequenced sample was PBMCs. The gene calls are TRBV5-6 and TRBJ1-1; TRBD1 matches at 7 bases. This TCR derives from a woman aged 40 to 49 in good health. Some clones in this sample may be carry-over from other donors' samples. The DNA for the CDR3 is TGTGCCAGCAGCAGAACAGGGGCGTCGACTGAAGCTTTCTTT. Translation: CASSRTGASTEAFF.